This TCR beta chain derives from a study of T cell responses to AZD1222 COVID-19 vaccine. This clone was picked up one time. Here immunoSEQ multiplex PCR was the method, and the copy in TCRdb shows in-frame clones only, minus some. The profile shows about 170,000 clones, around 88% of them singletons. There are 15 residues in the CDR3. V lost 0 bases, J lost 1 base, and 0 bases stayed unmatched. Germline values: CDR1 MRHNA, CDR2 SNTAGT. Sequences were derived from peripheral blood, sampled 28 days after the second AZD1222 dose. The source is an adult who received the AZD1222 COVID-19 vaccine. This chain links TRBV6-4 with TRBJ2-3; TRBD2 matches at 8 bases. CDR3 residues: CASSDSRGGTDTQYF. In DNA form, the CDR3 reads TGTGCCAGCAGTGACTCGCGGGGGGGCACAGATACGCAGTATTTT.